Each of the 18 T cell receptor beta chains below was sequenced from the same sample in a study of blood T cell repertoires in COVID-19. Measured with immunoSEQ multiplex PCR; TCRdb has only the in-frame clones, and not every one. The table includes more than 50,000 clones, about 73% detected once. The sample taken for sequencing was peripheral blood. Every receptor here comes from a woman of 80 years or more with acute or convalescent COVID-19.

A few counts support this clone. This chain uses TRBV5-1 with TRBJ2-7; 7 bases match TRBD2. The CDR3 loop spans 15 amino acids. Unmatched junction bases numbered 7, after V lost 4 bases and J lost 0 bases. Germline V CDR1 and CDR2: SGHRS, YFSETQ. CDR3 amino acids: CASSTRGDSSYEQYF. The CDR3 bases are TGCGCCAGCAGCACCCGGGGGGATAGCTCCTACGAGCAGTACTTC. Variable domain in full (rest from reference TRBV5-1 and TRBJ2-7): KAGVTQTPRYLIKTRGQQVTLSCSPISGHRSVSWYQQTPGQGLQFLFEYFSETQRNKGNFPGRFSGRQFSNSRSEMNVSTLELGDSALYLCASSTRGDSSYEQYFGPGTRLTVT.

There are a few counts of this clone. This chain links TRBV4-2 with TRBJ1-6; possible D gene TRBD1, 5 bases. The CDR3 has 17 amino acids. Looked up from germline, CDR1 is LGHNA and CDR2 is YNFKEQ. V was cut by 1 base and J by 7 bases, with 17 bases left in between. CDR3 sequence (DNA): TGTGCCAGCAGCCAAGTTTCGGGGACTGGGGTGAATTCACCCCTCCACTTT. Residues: CASSQVSGTGVNSPLHF.

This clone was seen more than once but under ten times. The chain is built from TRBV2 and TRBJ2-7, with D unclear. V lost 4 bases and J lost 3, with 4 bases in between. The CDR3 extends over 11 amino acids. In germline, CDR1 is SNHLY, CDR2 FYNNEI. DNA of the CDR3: TGTGCCAGCAGTGGACTCTACGAGCAGTACTTC. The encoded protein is CASSGLYEQYF.

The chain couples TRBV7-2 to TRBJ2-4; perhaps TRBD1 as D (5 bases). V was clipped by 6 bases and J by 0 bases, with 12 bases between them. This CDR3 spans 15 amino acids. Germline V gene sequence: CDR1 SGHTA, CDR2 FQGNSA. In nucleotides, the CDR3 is TGTGCCAGCAGAGACAGACGCCTAGCCAAAAACATTCAGTACTTC. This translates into CASRDRRLAKNIQYF.

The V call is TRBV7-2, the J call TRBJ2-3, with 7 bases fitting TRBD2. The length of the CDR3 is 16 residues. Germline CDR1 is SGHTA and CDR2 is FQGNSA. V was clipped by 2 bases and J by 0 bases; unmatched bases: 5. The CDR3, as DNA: TGTGCCAGCAGCTTACTAGCGGACCCTAGCACAGATACGCAGTATTTT. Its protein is CASSLLADPSTDTQYF.

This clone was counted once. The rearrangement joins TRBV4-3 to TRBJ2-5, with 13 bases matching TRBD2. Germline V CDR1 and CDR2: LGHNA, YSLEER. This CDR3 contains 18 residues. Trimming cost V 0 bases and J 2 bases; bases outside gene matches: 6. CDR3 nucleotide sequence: TGCGCCAGCAGCCAAGAACTTCCGGGACTAGCGGGACAAGAGACCCAGTACTTC. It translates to CASSQELPGLAGQETQYF.

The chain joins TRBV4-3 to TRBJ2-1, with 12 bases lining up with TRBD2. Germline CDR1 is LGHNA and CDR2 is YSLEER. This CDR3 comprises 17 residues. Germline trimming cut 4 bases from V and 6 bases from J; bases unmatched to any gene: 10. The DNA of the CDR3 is TGCGCCAGCAGCCCTCGCGGTCTAGCGGGAGGGGGCAATGAGCAGTTCTTC. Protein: CASSPRGLAGGGNEQFF.

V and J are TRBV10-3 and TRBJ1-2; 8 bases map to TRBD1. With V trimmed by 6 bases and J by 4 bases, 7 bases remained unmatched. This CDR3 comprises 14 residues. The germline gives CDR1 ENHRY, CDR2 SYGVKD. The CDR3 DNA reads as TGTGCCATCAGAGGACAGGGTGTACGCTATGGCTACACCTTC. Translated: CAIRGQGVRYGYTF.

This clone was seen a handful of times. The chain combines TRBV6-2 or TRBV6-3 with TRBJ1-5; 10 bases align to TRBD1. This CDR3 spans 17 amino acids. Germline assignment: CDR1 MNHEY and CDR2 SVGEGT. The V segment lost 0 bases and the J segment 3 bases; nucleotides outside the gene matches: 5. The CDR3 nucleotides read TGTGCCAGCAGTTACTCCTCCGGGACAGGGGACAATCAGCCCCAGCATTTT. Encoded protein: CASSYSSGTGDNQPQHF.

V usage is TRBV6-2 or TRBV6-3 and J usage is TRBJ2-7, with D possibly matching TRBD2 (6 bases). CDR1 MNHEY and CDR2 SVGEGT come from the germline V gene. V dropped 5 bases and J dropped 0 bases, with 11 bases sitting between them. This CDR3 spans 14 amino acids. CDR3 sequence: CASSIGGDSYEQYF. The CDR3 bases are TGTGCCAGCAGTATCGGGGGAGACTCCTACGAGCAGTACTTC.

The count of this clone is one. In DNA form, the CDR3 reads TGCAGCGGTAGACAGGGGAACACTGAAGCTTTCTTT. The encoded protein is CSGRQGNTEAFF. The chain carries TRBV29-1 and TRBJ1-1, with 7 positions matching TRBD1. There are 12 residues in the CDR3. Looked up from germline, CDR1 is SQVTM and CDR2 is ANQGSEA. Losses at the gene ends were 7 bases for V and 1 base for J; bases not matched to a gene: 3.

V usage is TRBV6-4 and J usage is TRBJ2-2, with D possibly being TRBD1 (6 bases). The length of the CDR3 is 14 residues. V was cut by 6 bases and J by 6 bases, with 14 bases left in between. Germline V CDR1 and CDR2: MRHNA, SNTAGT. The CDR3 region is CASSQQGRAGELFF. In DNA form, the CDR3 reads TGTGCCAGCAGCCAACAGGGACGGGCCGGGGAGCTGTTTTTT.

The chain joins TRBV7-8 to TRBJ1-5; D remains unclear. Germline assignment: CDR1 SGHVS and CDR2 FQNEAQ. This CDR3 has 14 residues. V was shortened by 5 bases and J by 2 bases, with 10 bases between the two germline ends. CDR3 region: CASSLSNGNQPQHF. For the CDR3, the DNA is TGTGCCAGCAGCCTCAGTAATGGCAATCAGCCCCAGCATTTT.

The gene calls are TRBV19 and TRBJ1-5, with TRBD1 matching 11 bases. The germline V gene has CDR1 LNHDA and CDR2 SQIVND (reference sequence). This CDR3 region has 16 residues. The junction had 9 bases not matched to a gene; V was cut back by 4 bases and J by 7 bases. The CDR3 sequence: CASSKTGTGGGQPQHF. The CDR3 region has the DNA TGTGCCAGTAGTAAAACCGGGACAGGGGGGGGACAGCCCCAGCATTTT. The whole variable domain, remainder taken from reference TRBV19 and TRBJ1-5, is DGGITQSPKYLFRKEGQNVTLSCEQNLNHDAMYWYRQDPGQGLRLIYYSQIVNDFQKGDIAEGYSVSREKKESFPLTVTSAQKNPTAFYLCASSKTGTGGGQPQHFGDGTRLSIL.

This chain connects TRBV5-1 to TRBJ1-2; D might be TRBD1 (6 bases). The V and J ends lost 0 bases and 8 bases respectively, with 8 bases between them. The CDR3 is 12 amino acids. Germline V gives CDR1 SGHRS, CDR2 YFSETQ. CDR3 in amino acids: CASSLDGGGYTF. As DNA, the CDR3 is TGCGCCAGCAGCTTGGATGGGGGCGGCTACACCTTC. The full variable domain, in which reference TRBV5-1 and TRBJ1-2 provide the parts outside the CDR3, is KAGVTQTPRYLIKTRGQQVTLSCSPISGHRSVSWYQQTPGQGLQFLFEYFSETQRNKGNFPGRFSGRQFSNSRSEMNVSTLELGDSALYLCASSLDGGGYTFGSGTRLTVV.

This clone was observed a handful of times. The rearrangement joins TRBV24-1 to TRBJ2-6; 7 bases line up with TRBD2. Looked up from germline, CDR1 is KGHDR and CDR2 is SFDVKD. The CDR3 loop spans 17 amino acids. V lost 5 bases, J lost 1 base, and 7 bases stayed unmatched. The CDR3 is CATSGPGGRSGANVLTF. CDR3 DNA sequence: TGTGCCACCAGTGGTCCGGGGGGAAGGTCTGGGGCCAACGTCCTGACTTTC.

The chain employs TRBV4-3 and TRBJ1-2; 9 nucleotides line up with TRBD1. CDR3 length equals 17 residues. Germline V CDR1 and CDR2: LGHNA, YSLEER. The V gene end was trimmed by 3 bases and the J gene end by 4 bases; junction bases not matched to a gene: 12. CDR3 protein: CASSQDGDRVGFYGYTF. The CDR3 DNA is TGCGCCAGCAGCCAGGACGGGGACAGGGTGGGGTTCTATGGCTACACCTTC.

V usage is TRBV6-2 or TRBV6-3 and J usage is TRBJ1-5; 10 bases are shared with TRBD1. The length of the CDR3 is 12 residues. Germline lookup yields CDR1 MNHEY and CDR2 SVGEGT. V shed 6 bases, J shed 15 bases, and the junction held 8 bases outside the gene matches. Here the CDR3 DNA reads TGTGCCAGCAGCCACCGACAGGGGGCCTCGCATTTT. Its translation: CASSHRQGASHF.